These T cell receptor beta chains were read from a single sample in a study of stem cell transplantation in POMP-related autoinflammatory disease. Only in-frame clones appear in the TCRdb table, and some are missing; sequencing was by immunoSEQ multiplex PCR. Among a few thousand clones, about 91% were seen once, and the ten largest hold roughly 2%. The material sequenced was CD4+ follicular helper T cells (Tfh) from PBMCs, taken after stem cell transplantation. Receptor source: a human patient with POMP-related autoinflammation and immune dysregulation (PRAID). Part of the T cell pool may stem from the graft donor. Each CDR3 is given with its conserved first and last residue. The D gene is left open where the match is weak. Size is omitted from some rows. Given values are once, few, many or a class for expanded clones.

size	D	V	length	J	CDR3	DNA
-	-	TRBV3-1/TRBV3-2	15	TRBJ2-7	CASSQAATSIYEQYF	TGTGCCAGCAGCCAAGCGGCTACCTCAATCTACGAGCAGTACTTC
-	-	TRBV6-5	14	TRBJ1-4	CASRMGGGSEKLFF	TGTGCCAGCAGAATGGGGGGCGGATCCGAAAAACTGTTTTTT
-	-	TRBV9	17	TRBJ2-2	CASSGRLTGLRTGELFF	TGTGCCAGCAGCGGGCGTTTAACAGGGCTCCGCACCGGGGAGCTGTTTTTT
-	TRBD2	TRBV27	15	TRBJ2-5	CASSPTLAGQETQYF	TGTGCCAGCAGCCCGACGCTAGCGGGGCAAGAGACCCAGTACTTC
-	-	TRBV12-3/TRBV12-4	13	TRBJ1-5	CASRRDSNQPQHF	TGTGCCAGCCGGAGGGATAGCAATCAGCCCCAGCATTTT
-	-	TRBV29-1	14	TRBJ2-2	CSVSGASGTGELFF	TGCAGCGTGTCGGGGGCCTCGGGGACCGGGGAGCTGTTTTTT
-	-	TRBV18	11	TRBJ1-1	CASSPRAEAFF	TGTGCCAGCTCACCGAGGGCTGAAGCTTTCTTT
-	-	TRBV4-2	17	TRBJ2-3	CASSQSPRAGGTDTQYF	TGTGCCAGCAGCCAAAGCCCGCGGGCAGGAGGCACAGATACGCAGTATTTT
-	-	TRBV20-1	11	TRBJ2-7	CSAQGTYEQYF	TGCAGTGCCCAGGGGACCTACGAGCAGTACTTC
-	TRBD2	TRBV18	16	TRBJ2-5	CASSPPGSGGQETQYF	TGTGCCAGCTCACCCCCCGGGAGCGGGGGGCAAGAGACCCAGTACTTC
once	-	TRBV11-2	15	TRBJ2-7	CASSFFPNEIYEQYF	TGTGCCAGCAGCTTTTTCCCCAACGAGATTTACGAGCAGTACTTC
-	TRBD1	TRBV5-1	14	TRBJ2-2	CASSGTGAVGELFF	TGCGCCAGCAGCGGAACAGGGGCCGTCGGGGAGCTGTTTTTT
-	-	TRBV5-8	15	TRBJ2-3	CASSSSYSFTDTQYF	TGTGCCAGCAGCTCCTCCTACAGCTTCACAGATACGCAGTATTTT
-	TRBD2	TRBV19	16	TRBJ2-1	CASSSPTGRAVDEQFF	TGTGCCAGTAGTAGCCCCACCGGGAGGGCCGTCGATGAGCAGTTCTTC
once	TRBD1	TRBV10-3	18	TRBJ2-4	CAISENKGGQGAIENQYF	TGTGCCATCAGTGAGAATAAAGGGGGACAGGGTGCGATTGAGAATCAGTACTTC
-	TRBD1	TRBV24-1	15	TRBJ1-1	CATSEAGGRPTEAFF	TGTGCCACCAGTGAGGCAGGGGGCAGGCCAACTGAAGCTTTCTTT
-	-	TRBV7-9	14	TRBJ1-2	CASIRGEQDYGYTF	TGTGCCAGCATCCGAGGGGAACAGGACTATGGCTACACCTTC
-	TRBD2	TRBV5-1	13	TRBJ2-5	CASSNQAGETQYF	TGCGCCAGCAGCAACCAAGCGGGGGAGACCCAGTACTTC
-	TRBD1	TRBV19	16	TRBJ2-7	CASSTFAQGEPLEQYF	TGTGCCAGTAGTACCTTCGCACAGGGGGAACCTCTCGAGCAGTACTTC
-	-	TRBV5-1	14	TRBJ2-1	CASSRGVSYNEQFF	TGCGCCAGTTCGAGAGGGGTATCCTACAATGAGCAGTTCTTC
-	-	TRBV6-5	14	TRBJ2-1	CASKGQSSYNEQFF	TGTGCCAGCAAGGGACAAAGCTCCTACAATGAGCAGTTCTTC
-	-	TRBV2	16	TRBJ1-6	CASSEGVSSYNSPLHF	TGTGCCAGCAGTGAGGGGGTGAGCTCCTATAATTCACCCCTCCACTTT
-	-	TRBV12-2	15	TRBJ1-4	CASRLPGGTNEKLFF	TGTGCAAGTCGCCTTCCCGGGGGAACTAATGAAAAACTGTTTTTT
-	-	TRBV5-8	15	TRBJ1-5	CASSLGQILGQPQHF	TGTGCCAGCAGCTTGGGGCAGATTCTAGGTCAGCCCCAGCATTTT
-	TRBD1	TRBV7-3	18	TRBJ2-2	CASSLTNRGARFTGELFF	TGTGCCAGCAGCTTAACCAACAGGGGCGCAAGATTTACCGGGGAGCTGTTTTTT
-	-	TRBV5-1	14	TRBJ2-5	CASSFGAGTETQYF	TGCGCCAGCAGCTTCGGGGCCGGGACGGAGACCCAGTACTTC
-	TRBD1	TRBV19	14	TRBJ2-7	CASSIGQGALEQYF	TGTGCCAGTAGTATCGGACAGGGGGCTCTCGAGCAGTACTTC
-	TRBD2	TRBV5-8	14	TRBJ2-1	CASSSGLAGNWQFF	TGTGCCAGCAGCTCCGGACTAGCGGGAAACTGGCAGTTCTTC
-	-	TRBV28	13	TRBJ2-3	CASNPPPGDTQYF	TGTGCCAGCAATCCACCCCCTGGGGATACGCAGTATTTT
-	TRBD2	TRBV18	18	TRBJ2-5	CASSPRASGPAQQETQYF	TGTGCCAGCTCACCCCGGGCTAGCGGGCCCGCCCAACAAGAGACCCAGTACTTC
-	-	TRBV14	11	TRBJ2-2	CASRVNGELFF	TGTGCCAGCAGAGTTAACGGGGAGCTGTTTTTT
-	TRBD2	TRBV5-4	16	TRBJ2-2	CASSGRTSGNTGELFF	TGTGCCAGCAGCGGAAGGACTAGCGGTAACACCGGGGAGCTGTTTTTT
-	TRBD1	TRBV2	14	TRBJ1-5	CASSDGTGHQPQHF	TGTGCCAGCAGTGACGGGACAGGTCATCAGCCCCAGCATTTT
-	TRBD2	TRBV29-1	14	TRBJ2-7	CSVRAGDNSDEQYF	TGCAGCGTTAGAGCGGGAGATAATTCCGACGAGCAGTACTTC
once	TRBD1	TRBV15	17	TRBJ2-6	CATSRRTGTPGANVLTF	TGTGCCACCAGCAGAAGGACAGGCACCCCTGGGGCCAACGTCCTGACTTTC
-	TRBD2	TRBV5-1	19	TRBJ2-3	CASSHIFSNQAGEGDTQYF	TGCGCCAGCAGCCACATTTTTTCGAATCAAGCGGGGGAAGGGGATACGCAGTATTTT